This TCR beta chain was observed in a study of Ad26.COV2.S vaccination and SARS-CoV-2 variants. Background on the study: Ad26.COV2.S was injected intramuscularly once or twice, 56 days apart. Notes on the study in general: Researchers reported similar non-spike TCR breadth in vaccine and placebo recipients.

Produced via immunoSEQ multiplex PCR; TCRdb's table is partial and in-frame only. The sample yields around 450,000 clones, 88% seen once. Germline V gene sequence: CDR1 SGHRS, CDR2 YFSETQ. V was trimmed by 0 bases and J by 1 base, leaving 7 bases between them. This CDR3 is 14 amino acids long. Concerning this clone: Its cognate antigen is unknown. This same CDR3 is encoded by further DNA sequences in the sample.

The treatment is: some 20 received Ad26.COV2.S at low or high dose, single or two shots; roughly five received placebo; per-sample allocation not given. Day 63 after the first vaccine or placebo injection was the time point for sampling. The source is a person aged 18-65 years who received the Ad26.COV2.S COVID-19 vaccine or a placebo. This chain connects TRBV5-1 to TRBJ1-1; tentatively, D is TRBD1 (6 bases). The material sequenced was peripheral blood, taken in a trial of Ad26.COV2.S vaccine versus placebo. The CDR3 region is CASSLGRGNTEAFF. CDR3 nucleotides: TGCGCCAGCAGCTTGGGCAGGGGGAACACTGAAGCTTTCTTT.